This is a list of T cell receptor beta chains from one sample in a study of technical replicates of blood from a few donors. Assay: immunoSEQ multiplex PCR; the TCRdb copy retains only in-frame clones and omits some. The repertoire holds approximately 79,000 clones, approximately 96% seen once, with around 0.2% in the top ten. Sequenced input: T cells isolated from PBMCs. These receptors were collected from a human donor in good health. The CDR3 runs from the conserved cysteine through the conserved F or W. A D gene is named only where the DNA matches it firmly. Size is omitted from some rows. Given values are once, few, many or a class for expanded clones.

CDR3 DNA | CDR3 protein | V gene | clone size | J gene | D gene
TGTGCCAGCAGTGTATCTGACGAGCAGTACTTC | CASSVSDEQYF | TRBV28 | once | TRBJ2-7 | -
TGTGCCAGCAGCGCCCTACCCTGGGAGCAGTACTTC | CASSALPWEQYF | TRBV11-1 | - | TRBJ2-7 | -
TGCGCCAGCAGCTCGTACGGTAGCGGGAGAAGTTACAATGAGCAGTTCTTC | CASSSYGSGRSYNEQFF | TRBV5-1 | - | TRBJ2-1 | TRBD2
TGTGCCAGCAGGAACAGGCCAGCTTACGAGCAGTACTTC | CASRNRPAYEQYF | TRBV6-1 | - | TRBJ2-7 | -
TGTGCCAGCAGCTTAGGGGGGCTCTATGGCTACACCTTC | CASSLGGLYGYTF | TRBV11-3 | - | TRBJ1-2 | -
TGTGCCTGGCGGGGAGTCCGCACGGGACTGTTTTTT | CAWRGVRTGLFF | TRBV30 | once | TRBJ1-4 | -
TGTGCCAGCAGCCCTCACTATGAAGCTTTCTTT | CASSPHYEAFF | TRBV9 | - | TRBJ1-1 | -
TGTGCCAGCAGTTACTCGAGAGCGGAGCCCCAAGAGACCCAGTACTTC | CASSYSRAEPQETQYF | TRBV6-5 | - | TRBJ2-5 | -
TGTGCCAGTAGTTATGGTGGGAGCCTTCAAGAGACCCAGTACTTC | CASSYGGSLQETQYF | TRBV19 | - | TRBJ2-5 | -
TGTGCCACCAGCAGAGATACAGGGAACTATGGCTACACCTTC | CATSRDTGNYGYTF | TRBV15 | - | TRBJ1-2 | -
TGTGCCAGCAGAAAGACAGGGGGGAATTCACCCCTCCACTTT | CASRKTGGNSPLHF | TRBV7-2 | - | TRBJ1-6 | TRBD1
TGTGCCAGCAGAATACAGGGGCCGGGGGAAGCTTTCTTT | CASRIQGPGEAFF | TRBV2 | - | TRBJ1-1 | TRBD1
TGTGCCAGCAGTTTATCGTACGACTTCACAGATACGCAGTATTTT | CASSLSYDFTDTQYF | TRBV27 | - | TRBJ2-3 | -
TGTGCCACCAGCAGAGATCAGGGGGTCTCTGAGCAGTTCTTC | CATSRDQGVSEQFF | TRBV15 | - | TRBJ2-1 | TRBD1
TGTGCCATTCCAGGGGCCGATAGCAATCAGCCCCAGCATTTT | CAIPGADSNQPQHF | TRBV28 | - | TRBJ1-5 | -
TGTGCCAGCAGTTTAATGAACACTGAAGCTTTCTTT | CASSLMNTEAFF | TRBV6-1 | - | TRBJ1-1 | -
TGTGCCAGCAGCCCGGGACAGACGAACACTGAAGCTTTCTTT | CASSPGQTNTEAFF | TRBV5-5 | - | TRBJ1-1 | TRBD1
TGTGCCAGCAGCAAGGGGGCGATCCTAAATCCCCCCGGGGAGCTGTTTTTT | CASSKGAILNPPGELFF | TRBV2 | - | TRBJ2-2 | TRBD1
TGTGCCAGCAGCTTAGGACCACTAGCGGGCCCCCAAAGCACAGATACGCAGTATTTT | CASSLGPLAGPQSTDTQYF | TRBV7-6 | - | TRBJ2-3 | TRBD2
TGTGCCAGCAGCTTAAACCCGGGGACAGGGAGTCCAGATACGCAGTATTTT | CASSLNPGTGSPDTQYF | TRBV11-2 | - | TRBJ2-3 | TRBD1
TGTGCCTGGAGTGTATTAGCGGGGGGGCCCTATGAGCAGTTCTTC | CAWSVLAGGPYEQFF | TRBV30 | once | TRBJ2-1 | TRBD2
TGTGCCAGCAGCTACCTAGCGGGCTCTAGCACAGATACGCAGTATTTT | CASSYLAGSSTDTQYF | TRBV13 | - | TRBJ2-3 | TRBD2
TGTGCCAGCAGTGAGTTGTCCGTCAGGGGGCCCTACGAGCAGTACTTC | CASSELSVRGPYEQYF | TRBV6-1 | - | TRBJ2-7 | TRBD1
TGTGCCTGGAGTCTTGAAACAGTGGGCCAGCCCCAGCATTTT | CAWSLETVGQPQHF | TRBV30 | - | TRBJ1-5 | -
TGCGCCAGCAGTCCCGGGACAGGGGTAAATAGCAATCAGCCCCAGCATTTT | CASSPGTGVNSNQPQHF | TRBV5-1 | - | TRBJ1-5 | TRBD1
TGTGCCAGCAGTTTAAAAGGCGGTCTGAGCTCCTACGAGCAGTACTTC | CASSLKGGLSSYEQYF | TRBV28 | - | TRBJ2-7 | -
TGTGCCAGCAGTGATGTATTCTCCTACGAGCAGTACTTC | CASSDVFSYEQYF | TRBV6-1 | - | TRBJ2-7 | -
TGTGCCAGCAGTTTATGGGCTCCAGGCAACTTAGCGCACAATGAGCAGTTCTTC | CASSLWAPGNLAHNEQFF | TRBV27 | - | TRBJ2-1 | -
TGCAGTCTCCCTTGGAACACTGAAGCTTTCTTT | CSLPWNTEAFF | TRBV20-1 | - | TRBJ1-1 | -
TGCAGCGTTGAAAGGAGACTCATGAACACTGAAGCTTTCTTT | CSVERRLMNTEAFF | TRBV29-1 | - | TRBJ1-1 | -
TGTGCTAGTGGTTTGGATGGACAGAGCACAGATACGCAGTATTTT | CASGLDGQSTDTQYF | TRBV12-5 | - | TRBJ2-3 | -
TGTGCCAGCAGTCCGGGACAGGGGGGTCAGCCCCAGCATTTT | CASSPGQGGQPQHF | TRBV28 | - | TRBJ1-5 | TRBD1
TGTGCCAGCAGTTCGGGACAGGGGAAGATGGCCGGGGAGCTGTTTTTT | CASSSGQGKMAGELFF | TRBV28 | - | TRBJ2-2 | TRBD1
TGCGCCAGCAGCCCCCCCCAGCGGGGAGATTACCAAGAGACCCAGTACTTC | CASSPPQRGDYQETQYF | TRBV4-1 | - | TRBJ2-5 | TRBD2
TGTGCCAGCAGCAAACAGGGGGCCAGTGAAAAACTGTTTTTT | CASSKQGASEKLFF | TRBV9 | few | TRBJ1-4 | TRBD1
TGTGCCTGGAGTGTGACCGGGAATCAGCCCCAGCATTTT | CAWSVTGNQPQHF | TRBV30 | - | TRBJ1-5 | -
TGTGCCAGCAGCCAGGGGGACTCCAGCACAGATACGCAGTATTTT | CASSQGDSSTDTQYF | TRBV14 | - | TRBJ2-3 | -
TGTGCCAGCAGCCTCTACTCGCCGGACTATCGGGATACGCAGTATTTT | CASSLYSPDYRDTQYF | TRBV5-6 | - | TRBJ2-3 | -
TGCGCCAGCAGCTATGGGACAGAAGAGACCCAGTACTTC | CASSYGTEETQYF | TRBV5-1 | few | TRBJ2-5 | TRBD1
TGCGCCAGCAGCCTGGGACTCCTCCGATCCAATGAGCAGTTCTTC | CASSLGLLRSNEQFF | TRBV4-1 | - | TRBJ2-1 | -
TGCGCCAGCAGTACAGGGGAGCACTATGGCTACACCTTC | CASSTGEHYGYTF | TRBV5-1 | once | TRBJ1-2 | TRBD1